This T cell receptor beta chain came from a study of T-cell reconstitution after alpha-beta-depleted transplantation in children. TCRbeta library construction was performed incorporating unique molecular identifiers. TCRdb passed the PCR reads through MiXCR, listing each CDR3 protein once. There are hundreds of thousands of distinct CDR3 sequences in the sample; about 10% occur only once, and about 4% lies in the top ten. CDR1 is MNHEY and CDR2 is SVGEGT in the germline V gene. V was trimmed by 5 bases and J by 3 bases, leaving 14 bases between them. There are 15 residues in the CDR3. This TCR came from a human donor who donated a stem cell graft to a child with acute myeloid leukemia. This chain joins TRBV6-2 or TRBV6-3 and TRBJ2-1; D might be TRBD2 (6 bases). This specimen was PBMCs from the stem cell graft donor, taken from the stem cell graft. CDR3 amino acids: CASSDAKGLYNEQFF. CDR3 DNA: TGTGCCAGCAGTGACGCTAAGGGACTCTACAATGAGCAGTTCTTC.